This TCR beta chain was sequenced during a study of T-cell reconstitution after alpha-beta-depleted transplantation in children. Study-wide results and limits: Surviving recipient T cells and thymic progenitors accounted for the high day-60 TCRbeta diversity observed in some patients. Where alpha-beta T cells came from about two months after transplant was reportedly several hundred expanded graft clones. T-cell numbers and diversity, one year after transplant, stemmed largely from T cells that were newly produced.

TCRbeta library construction was performed incorporating unique molecular identifiers. TCRdb fed the PCR reads into MiXCR, producing one record per CDR3 protein. The sample comprises around 960,000 distinct CDR3 sequences, roughly 29% of which are singletons, and roughly 31% rests with the top ten. Germline V gene lookup returns CDR1 LGHNA and CDR2 YNFKEQ. This CDR3 is 15 amino acids long. Trimming cost V 3 bases and J 4 bases, with 15 bases left between them. As to this clonotype: Its antigen is still unknown.

This sequence joins TRBV4-2 and TRBJ1-1, with TRBD1 as a possible D gene (6 bases). The sequence was obtained from a boy under two years old who had a stem cell transplant for SCID, so the T cells may come from the graft donor. The input for sequencing was PBMCs, mostly from graft donor cells, taken 360 days after TCRalphabeta/CD19-depleted stem cell transplant. The CDR3 region has the DNA TGTGCCAGCAGCCAGGAAGGGGGGCGGACCACTGAAGCTTTCTTT. It encodes CASSQEGGRTTEAFF.